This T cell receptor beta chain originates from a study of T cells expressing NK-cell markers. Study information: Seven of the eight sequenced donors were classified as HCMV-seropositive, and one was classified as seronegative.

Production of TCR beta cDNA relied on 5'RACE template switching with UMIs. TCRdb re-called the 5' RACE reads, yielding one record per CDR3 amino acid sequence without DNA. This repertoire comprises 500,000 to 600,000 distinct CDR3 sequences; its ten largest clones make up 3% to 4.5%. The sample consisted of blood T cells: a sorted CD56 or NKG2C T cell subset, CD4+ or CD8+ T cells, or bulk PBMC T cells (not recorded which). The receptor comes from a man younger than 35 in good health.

The CDR3 here is CASRWASESREQYF. This rearrangement joins TRBV7-2 to TRBJ2-7; TCRdb gives TRBD2 as the D gene, but with no DNA this cannot be confirmed. This CDR3 region has 14 residues. The germline gives CDR1 SGHTA, CDR2 FQGNSA.